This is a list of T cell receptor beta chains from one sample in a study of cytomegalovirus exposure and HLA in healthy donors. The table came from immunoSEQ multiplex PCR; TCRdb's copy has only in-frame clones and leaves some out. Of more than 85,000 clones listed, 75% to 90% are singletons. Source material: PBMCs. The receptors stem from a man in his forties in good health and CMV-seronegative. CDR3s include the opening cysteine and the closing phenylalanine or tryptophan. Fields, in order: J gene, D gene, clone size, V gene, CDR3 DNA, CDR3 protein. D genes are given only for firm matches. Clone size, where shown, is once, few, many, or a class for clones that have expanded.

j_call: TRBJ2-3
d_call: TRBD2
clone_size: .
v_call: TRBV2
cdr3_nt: TGTGCCTCCAGAGCGGGGCCCATAGGTCTGCAGTATTTT
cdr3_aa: CASRAGPIGLQYF

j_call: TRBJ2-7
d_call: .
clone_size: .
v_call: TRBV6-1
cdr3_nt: TGTGCCAGCAGCATCGGGGGAACCTACGAGCAGTACTTC
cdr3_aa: CASSIGGTYEQYF

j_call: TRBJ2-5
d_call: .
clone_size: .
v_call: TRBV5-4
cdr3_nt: TGTGCCAGCAGCTTGTCCCTAGCGCAAGAGACCCAGTACTTC
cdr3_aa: CASSLSLAQETQYF

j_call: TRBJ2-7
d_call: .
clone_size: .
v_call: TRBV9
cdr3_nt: TGTGCCAGCAGCGGCGCAGGGGACGGCGAGCAGTACTTC
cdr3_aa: CASSGAGDGEQYF

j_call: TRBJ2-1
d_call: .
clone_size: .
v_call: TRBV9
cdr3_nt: TGTGCCAGCAGCGTAGGGGGCTCCAACAATGAGCAGTTCTTC
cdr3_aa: CASSVGGSNNEQFF

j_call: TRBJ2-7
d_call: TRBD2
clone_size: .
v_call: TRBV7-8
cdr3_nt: TGTGCCAGCAGCTTATCGGCGGGGGGCTACGAGCAGTACTTC
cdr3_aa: CASSLSAGGYEQYF

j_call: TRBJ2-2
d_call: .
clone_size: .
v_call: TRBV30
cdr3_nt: TGTGCCTGGAGCCCCTACGCCGTCGGCACCGGGGAGCTGTTTTTT
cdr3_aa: CAWSPYAVGTGELFF

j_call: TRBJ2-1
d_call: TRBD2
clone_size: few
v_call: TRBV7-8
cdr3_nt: TGTGCCAGCAGCTTAGCTGGCGGGGGGGCCTCACATGAGCAGTTCTTC
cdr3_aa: CASSLAGGGASHEQFF

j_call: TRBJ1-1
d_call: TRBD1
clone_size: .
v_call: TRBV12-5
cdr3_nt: TGTGCTAGTGGTTTCTTCCTGATAGACAGGGCGAGTGAAGCTTTCTTT
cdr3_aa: CASGFFLIDRASEAFF

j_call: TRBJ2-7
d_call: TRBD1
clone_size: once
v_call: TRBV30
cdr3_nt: TGTGCCTGGAGCGGGACAGGACGGACCTACGAGCAGTACTTC
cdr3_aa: CAWSGTGRTYEQYF

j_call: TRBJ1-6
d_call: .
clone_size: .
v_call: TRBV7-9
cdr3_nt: TGTTCCAGCAGCCCCGCGGATTCACCCCTCCACTTT
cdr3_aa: CSSSPADSPLHF

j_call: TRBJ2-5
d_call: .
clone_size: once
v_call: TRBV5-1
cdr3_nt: TGCGCCAGCAGCCTGCGGGGGCCAGAGACCCAGTACTTC
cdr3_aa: CASSLRGPETQYF

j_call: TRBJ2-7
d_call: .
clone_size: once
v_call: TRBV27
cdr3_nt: TGTGCCAGCAGTCCTACCGGACAGAGCTCCTACGAGCAGTACTTC
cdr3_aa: CASSPTGQSSYEQYF

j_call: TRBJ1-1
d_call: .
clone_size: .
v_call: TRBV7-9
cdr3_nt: TGTGCCAGCAGCTTTGGCGGGGGGGACATGAACACTGAAGCTTTCTTT
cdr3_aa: CASSFGGGDMNTEAFF

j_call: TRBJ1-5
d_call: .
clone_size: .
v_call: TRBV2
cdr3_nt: TGTGCCAGCAGTGAAGGACATATGGGCAATCAGCCCCAGCATTTT
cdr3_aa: CASSEGHMGNQPQHF

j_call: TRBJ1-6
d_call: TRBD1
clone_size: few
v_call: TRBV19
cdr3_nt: TGTGCCAGTACGGGGAGGGACAGGCAGAATTCACCCCTCCACTTT
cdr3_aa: CASTGRDRQNSPLHF

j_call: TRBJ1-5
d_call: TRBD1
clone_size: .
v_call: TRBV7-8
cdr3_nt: TGTGCCAGCAGTTCGGGACAGTTGTTCGGTCAGCCCCAGCATTTT
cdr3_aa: CASSSGQLFGQPQHF

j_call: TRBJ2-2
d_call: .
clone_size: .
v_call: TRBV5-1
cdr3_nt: TGCGCCAGCAGATGGCAGGGGACCGGGGAGCTGTTTTTT
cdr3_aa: CASRWQGTGELFF

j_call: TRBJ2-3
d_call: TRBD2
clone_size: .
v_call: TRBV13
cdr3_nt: TGTGCCAGCAGCTTAGTGGGGTGGACTAGGACCACAGATACGCAGTATTTT
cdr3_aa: CASSLVGWTRTTDTQYF

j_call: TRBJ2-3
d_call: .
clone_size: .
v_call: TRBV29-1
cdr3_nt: TGCAGCGTTGCCGGCGTCGGGACAGATACGCAGTATTTT
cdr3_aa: CSVAGVGTDTQYF

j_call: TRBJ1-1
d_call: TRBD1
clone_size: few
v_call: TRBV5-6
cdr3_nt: TGTGCCAGCAGCGAGCGACAGGGGGGGTTTCAAGCGGCCACTGAAGCTTTCTTT
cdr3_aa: CASSERQGGFQAATEAFF

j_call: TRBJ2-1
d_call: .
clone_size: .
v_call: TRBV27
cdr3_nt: TGTGCCAGCAGTCAGTGGACTAAGTATGAGCAGTTCTTC
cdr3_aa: CASSQWTKYEQFF

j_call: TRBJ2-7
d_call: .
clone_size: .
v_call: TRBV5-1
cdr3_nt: TGCGCCAGCAGCTTCCCGGGCGAGGGCTACGAGCAGTACTTC
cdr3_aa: CASSFPGEGYEQYF

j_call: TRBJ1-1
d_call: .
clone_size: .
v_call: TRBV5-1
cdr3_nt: TGCGCCAGCAGCTTGGGATTGGCGGACTCGTGGACTGAAGCTTTCTTT
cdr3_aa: CASSLGLADSWTEAFF

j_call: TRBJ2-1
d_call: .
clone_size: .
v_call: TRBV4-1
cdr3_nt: TGCGCCAGCAGCCAAGGAGGGGGGGGCAATGAGCAGTTCTTC
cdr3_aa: CASSQGGGGNEQFF

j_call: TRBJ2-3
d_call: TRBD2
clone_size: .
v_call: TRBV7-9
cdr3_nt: TGTGCCAGCCGAGCTAGCGGGGTTACAGATACGCAGTATTTT
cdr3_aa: CASRASGVTDTQYF

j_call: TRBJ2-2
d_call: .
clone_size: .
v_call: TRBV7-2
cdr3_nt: TGTGCCAGCAGCCGTCCCCGCGCCGGGGAGCTGTTTTTT
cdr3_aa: CASSRPRAGELFF

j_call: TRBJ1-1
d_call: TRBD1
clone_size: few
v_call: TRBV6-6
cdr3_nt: TGTGCCAGCGGGCTAGGACAGGGTAACACTGAAGCTTTCTTT
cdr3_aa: CASGLGQGNTEAFF

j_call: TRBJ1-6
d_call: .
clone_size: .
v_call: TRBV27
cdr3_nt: TGTGCCAGCAGTCCCGGGAGCGTCCATAATTCACCCCTCCACTTT
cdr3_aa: CASSPGSVHNSPLHF

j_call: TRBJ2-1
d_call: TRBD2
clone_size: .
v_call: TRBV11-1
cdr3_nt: TGTGCCAGCAGCTTAGAGGCGGGACTAGCGGGGGGTACGAATGAGCAGTTCTTC
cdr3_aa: CASSLEAGLAGGTNEQFF

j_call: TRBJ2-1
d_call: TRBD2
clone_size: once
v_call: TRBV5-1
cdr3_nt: TGCGCCAGCAGCTTGGCCACCGGGAGGGGCATCAATGAGCAGTTCTTC
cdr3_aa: CASSLATGRGINEQFF

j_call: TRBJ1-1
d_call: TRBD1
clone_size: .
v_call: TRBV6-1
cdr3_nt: TGTGCCAGCACCCGACAGGGAATGAACACTGAAGCTTTCTTT
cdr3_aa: CASTRQGMNTEAFF

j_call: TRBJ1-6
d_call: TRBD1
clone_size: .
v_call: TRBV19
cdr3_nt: TGTGCCAGTTCCGGACAGGGGGAGAGAAGTTCACCCCTCCACTTT
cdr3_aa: CASSGQGERSSPLHF

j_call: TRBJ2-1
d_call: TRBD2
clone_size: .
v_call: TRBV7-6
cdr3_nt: TGTGCCAGCAGCCGAAGACTAGCGTCCCATGAGCAGTTCTTC
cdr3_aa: CASSRRLASHEQFF

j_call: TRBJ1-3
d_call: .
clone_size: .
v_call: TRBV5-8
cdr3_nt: TGTGCCAGCAGCTTGCCGAGCTCTGGAAACACCATATATTTT
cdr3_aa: CASSLPSSGNTIYF

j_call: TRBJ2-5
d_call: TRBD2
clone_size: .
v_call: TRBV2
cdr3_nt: TGTGCCAGCAGTGAAGGACTAGCGGGGGGGCAAGAGACCCAGTACTTC
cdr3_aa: CASSEGLAGGQETQYF

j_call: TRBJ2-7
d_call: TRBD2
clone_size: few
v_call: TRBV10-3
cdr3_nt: TGTGCCATCAGCCGCACCTCAGAGGGACTAGACAACGAGCAGTACTTC
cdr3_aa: CAISRTSEGLDNEQYF

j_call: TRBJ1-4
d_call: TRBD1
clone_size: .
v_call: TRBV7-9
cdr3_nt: TGTGCCAGCAGTTTAACTAAGGGGGCTGCAACTAATGAAAAACTGTTTTTT
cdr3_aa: CASSLTKGAATNEKLFF

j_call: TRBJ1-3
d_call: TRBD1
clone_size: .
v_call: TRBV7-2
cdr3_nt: TGTGCCAGCAGAATGGACAGGGCCTCTGGAAACACCATATATTTT
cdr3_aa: CASRMDRASGNTIYF

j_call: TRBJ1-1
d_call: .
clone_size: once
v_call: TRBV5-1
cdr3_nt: TGCGCCAGCAGCTTGGCCGGAGGGGCGGGGACTGAAGCTTTCTTT
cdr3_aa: CASSLAGGAGTEAFF

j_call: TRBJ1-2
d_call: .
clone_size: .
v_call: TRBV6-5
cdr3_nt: TGTGCCAGCAGTTCAGGGGTCTATGGCTACACCTTC
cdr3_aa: CASSSGVYGYTF